A single sample is the source of the 19 T cell receptor beta chains below, sequenced in a study of shared clonotypes between healthy human individuals (TCRdb year 2020). Libraries were prepared through the immunoSEQ multiplex PCR assay. The source is immuneACCESS, and TCRdb retained only in-frame sequences with V and J called. Part of the clones is not carried over; for the studies checked, unresolved V genes explain less than half of this, and the remainder is unexplained. The sample table holds about 2.2 million clones, of which 93% were seen once. Together, the top ten hold about 1.8% of the sample. CD8 naive samples were obtained by positive selection for CCR7 among CD45RO-negative cells, yielding a CD45RA+CCR7+ population from which TemRA cells were excluded. The material sequenced was naive CD8+ T cells from PBMCs. Reading the label with the study, this specimen's cell subset or site is: CD45RA+CCR7+. These receptors originate from a man aged 18 to 29 in good health. Some clones in this sample may be carry-over from other donors' samples.

The chain is built from TRBV7-8 and TRBJ2-7; TRBD2 agrees at 8 bases. Per the germline V gene, CDR1 is SGHVS and CDR2 is FQNEAQ. The CDR3 has 14 residues. V was pared by 6 bases and J by 2 bases, with 6 bases of the junction left unmatched. The CDR3 coding sequence is TGTGCCAGCAGTTACGGACTAGCCACCTACGAGCAGTACTTC. It yields the protein CASSYGLATYEQYF.

The CDR3 here is CASSEPRDGGETQYF. CDR3 bases: TGTGCCAGCAGCGAGCCCCGGGACGGCGGGGAGACCCAGTACTTC. The chain links TRBV9 to TRBJ2-5, with D perhaps being TRBD1 or TRBD2 (5 bases each). V was trimmed by 3 bases and J by 5 bases, leaving 17 bases between them. The CDR3 runs 15 residues. Germline V gives CDR1 SGDLS, CDR2 YYNGEE.

The V gene is TRBV27, the J gene TRBJ2-7, with TRBD1 matching over 9 bases. Looked up from germline, CDR1 is MNHEY and CDR2 is SMNVEV (reference sequence). V lost 3 bases, J lost 4 bases, and 13 bases stayed unmatched. The CDR3 has 17 amino acids. CDR3 amino acids: CASSLGLGQGPPYEQYF. CDR3 DNA: TGTGCCAGCAGTTTGGGGCTGGGACAGGGACCTCCTTACGAGCAGTACTTC.

J is TRBJ1-1 and V is TRBV19; D is unresolved. CDR1 is LNHDA, CDR2 SQIVND, per germline (reference sequence). Trimming pared 3 bases from V and 3 bases from J, leaving 17 bases between. The CDR3 is 16 residues long. The CDR3 DNA follows: TGTGCCAGTAGTATCTTCCCGGGATCCGTTGACACTGAAGCTTTCTTT. Amino acid sequence: CASSIFPGSVDTEAFF.

The V and J genes are TRBV9 and TRBJ1-1; 11 bases align to TRBD1. The V and J ends lost 3 bases and 0 bases, in that order; junction bases with no gene match: 16. Germline V gene lookup returns CDR1 SGDLS and CDR2 YYNGEE. The CDR3 is 20 amino acids. CDR3 nucleotide sequence: TGTGCCAGCAGCGAGTGGACAGGGGGCCCGCCAGGAGTTATGAACACTGAAGCTTTCTTT. This codes for CASSEWTGGPPGVMNTEAFF.

This chain uses TRBV4-1 with TRBJ2-1, with 15 positions matching TRBD2. J lost 1 base, V lost 3 bases, and 7 bases had no gene match. The CDR3 runs 19 residues. Germline CDR1 is MGHRA and CDR2 is YSYEKL. The CDR3 nucleotides read TGCGCCAGCAGCCACCAGGGACTAGCGGGAGGAATTTCCTACAATGAGCAGTTCTTC. Encoded protein: CASSHQGLAGGISYNEQFF.

This clone was seen a handful of times. This chain joins TRBV2 and TRBJ1-1; D perhaps matches TRBD1 (5 bases). The CDR3 extends over 14 amino acids. From germline, CDR1 is SNHLY and CDR2 FYNNEI. V was trimmed by 6 bases and J by 5 bases, leaving 16 bases between them. The DNA of the CDR3 is TGTGCCAGCAGGTCCGGGGCGCGAGATACTGAAGCTTTCTTT. This encodes CASRSGARDTEAFF. Variable domain in full (rest from reference TRBV2 and TRBJ1-1): EPEVTQTPSHQVTQMGQEVILRCVPISNHLYFYWYRQILGQKVEFLVSFYNNEISEKSEIFDDQFSVERPDGSNFTLKIRSTKLEDSAMYFCASRSGARDTEAFFGQGTRLTVV.

The chain employs TRBV11-1 and TRBJ1-1, with a weak D call TRBD1 (6 bases). CDR1 is SGHAT and CDR2 is FQDESV in the germline V gene (reference sequence). Trimming pared 1 base from V and 7 bases from J, leaving 13 bases between. The CDR3 loop spans 14 amino acids. The CDR3 region has the DNA TGTGCCAGCAGCTTAGTCGTGGGGGCAATTGAAGCTTTCTTT. Its protein is CASSLVVGAIEAFF.

The rearrangement uses TRBV9 and TRBJ1-4, with 7 bases that match TRBD1. Trimming removed 4 bases from V and 5 bases from J; junction bases left unmatched: 8. Germline values: CDR1 SGDLS, CDR2 YYNGEE. The CDR3 runs to 15 residues. The CDR3 sequence is CASSSRDSLNEKLFF. The CDR3 DNA reads TGTGCCAGCAGCTCCCGGGACAGCCTAAATGAAAAACTGTTTTTT.

The chain has TRBV19 and TRBJ1-1; D unclear. The CDR3 covers 18 residues. V dropped 7 bases and J dropped 3 bases, with 27 bases sitting between them. CDR1 is LNHDA, CDR2 SQIVND, per germline (reference sequence). The CDR3 is CASNYRVASGYSDTEAFF. DNA of the CDR3: TGTGCCAGTAACTATAGGGTTGCTTCAGGATATTCGGACACTGAAGCTTTCTTT.

This chain joins TRBV29-1 and TRBJ2-7, with D perhaps matching TRBD1 (5 bases). In germline, CDR1 is SQVTM, CDR2 ANQGSEA. The CDR3 covers 12 residues. V was cut by 8 bases and J by 1 base, with 12 bases left in between. CDR3 nucleotides: TGCAGCACCTCAGGGCATTCCTACGAGCAGTACTTC. Protein: CSTSGHSYEQYF.

This clone has just a few counts. The V gene is TRBV7-9, the J gene TRBJ1-1; D unresolved. The CDR3 runs to 14 residues. Per germline, CDR1 SEHNR and CDR2 FQNEAQ (reference sequence). V was trimmed by 5 bases and J by 3 bases, leaving 13 bases between them. The CDR3: CASSIGGSHTEAFF. The CDR3 coding sequence is TGTGCCAGCAGCATCGGCGGGTCCCACACTGAAGCTTTCTTT.

This clone appeared a few times. The J gene is TRBJ2-4, the V gene TRBV7-9, with D uncertain. This CDR3 has 18 residues. The germline V and J ends were trimmed by 5 bases and 0 bases, with 20 bases remaining between them. CDR1 is SEHNR, CDR2 FQNEAQ, per germline (reference sequence). CDR3 nucleotides: TGTGCCAGCAGCCCAGGCTGGACGGAACCTGAAGCCAAAAACATTCAGTACTTC. Protein: CASSPGWTEPEAKNIQYF. Full variable domain (remainder filled in from reference TRBV7-9 and TRBJ2-4): DTGVSQNPRHKITKRGQNVTFRCDPISEHNRLYWYRQTLGQGPEFLTYFQNEAQLEKSRLLSDRFSAERPKGSFSTLEIQRTEQGDSAMYLCASSPGWTEPEAKNIQYFGAGTRLSVL.

The sample holds one count of this clone. This rearrangement joins TRBV10-3 to TRBJ2-7; 7 nucleotides align to TRBD1. Losses at the gene ends were 2 bases for V and 3 bases for J; bases not matched to a gene: 7. CDR3 length equals 15 residues. Germline CDR1 reads ENHRY; CDR2 reads SYGVKD. The CDR3 nucleotides are TGTGCCATCAGTGAGCCCCGGACAGGAAGCTACGAGCAGTACTTC. Its protein product is CAISEPRTGSYEQYF.

The genes are TRBV15 and TRBJ1-5, with D possibly matching TRBD1 (5 bases). Trimming stripped 5 bases from V and 1 base from J, with 12 bases between. The germline CDR1 and CDR2 sequences are LNHNV and YYDKDF (reference sequence). This CDR3 contains 15 residues. The CDR3 nucleotides read TGTGCCACCAGCCCTGGGACTTTAAGCAATCAGCCCCAGCATTTT. This gives the protein CATSPGTLSNQPQHF.

This clone was seen more than once but under ten times. J is TRBJ1-1 and V is TRBV29-1; D remains unclear. V lost 6 bases, J lost 7 bases, and 21 bases lay in between. The germline V gene has CDR1 SQVTM and CDR2 ANQGSEA. The CDR3 runs to 14 residues. The CDR3 DNA sequence: TGCAGCGTGACGGGTGGGTTGACAACGGTTGAAGCTTTCTTT. Translating it yields CSVTGGLTTVEAFF.

The chain recombines TRBV6-5 with TRBJ2-7, with D unresolved. The germline gives CDR1 MNHEY, CDR2 SVGAGI. The CDR3 has 15 residues. With 5 bases removed from V and 2 bases from J, the gap between germline ends came to 16 bases. This CDR3 is CASSPDVSRTYEQYF. The DNA for the CDR3 is TGTGCCAGCAGTCCGGACGTCTCCAGAACCTACGAGCAGTACTTC.

The V call is TRBV2, the J call TRBJ2-7; D gene ambiguous. The CDR3 length is 12 residues. The germline V and J ends were trimmed by 8 bases and 2 bases, with 10 bases remaining between them. Germline CDR1 reads SNHLY; CDR2 reads FYNNEI. CDR3 protein: CASEDEAYEQYF. The CDR3 DNA follows: TGTGCCAGCGAGGACGAGGCCTACGAGCAGTACTTC.

The chain recombines TRBV28 with TRBJ1-1, with TRBD1 identical over 7 bases. J gave up 11 bases and V 11 bases, and 14 bases lay outside the gene matches. This CDR3 comprises 12 residues. Germline V gene lookup returns CDR1 MDHEN and CDR2 SYDVKM. This CDR3 is CAASGTDLGAFF. DNA of the CDR3: TGTGCCGCATCGGGGACAGACCTTGGGGCTTTCTTT. The whole variable domain, remainder taken from reference TRBV28 and TRBJ1-1, is DVKVTQSSRYLVKRTGEKVFLECVQDMDHENMFWYRQDPGLGLRLIYFSYDVKMKEKGDIPEGYSVSREKKERFSLILESASTNQTSMYLCAASGTDLGAFFGQGTRLTVV.